This paragraph covers one T cell receptor beta chain sequence. To make TCR beta libraries, researchers used iRepertoire HTBI primers and Arm-PCR of CDR3 regions. A single record per CDR3 protein comes from TCRdb applying MiXCR to the multiplex PCR reads. This sample has about 310,000 distinct CDR3 sequences, with 22% found just once. The data stem from a study of regulatory T cells in long-lasting Graves disease. Time point indicated: persistent/refractory GD, antithyroid drugs over 5 years with positive TRAb. From RNA extracted from PBMCs, the TCR library was made. The CDR3 sequence is 11 residues long. The V and J ends lost 7 bases and 5 bases respectively, with 11 bases between them. The V gene's germline CDR1 is SQVTM and CDR2 ANQGSEA.

The chain joins TRBV29-1 to TRBJ2-5; no firm D call. Material: peripheral blood mononuclear cells (PBMCs), obtained when the disease was refractory, from a patient treated with antithyroid drugs. The sequence was obtained from a female donor with Graves disease. The CDR3 region is CSGWVLETQYF. The CDR3 DNA reads TGCAGCGGCTGGGTTCTCGAGACCCAGTACTTC. The complete variable domain, with remaining parts taken from reference TRBV29-1 and TRBJ2-5, reads SAVISQKPSRDICQRGTSLTIQCQVDSQVTMMFWYRQQPGQSLTLIATANQGSEATYESGFVIDKFPISRPNLTFSTLTVSNMSPEDSSIYLCSGWVLETQYFGPGTRLLVL.